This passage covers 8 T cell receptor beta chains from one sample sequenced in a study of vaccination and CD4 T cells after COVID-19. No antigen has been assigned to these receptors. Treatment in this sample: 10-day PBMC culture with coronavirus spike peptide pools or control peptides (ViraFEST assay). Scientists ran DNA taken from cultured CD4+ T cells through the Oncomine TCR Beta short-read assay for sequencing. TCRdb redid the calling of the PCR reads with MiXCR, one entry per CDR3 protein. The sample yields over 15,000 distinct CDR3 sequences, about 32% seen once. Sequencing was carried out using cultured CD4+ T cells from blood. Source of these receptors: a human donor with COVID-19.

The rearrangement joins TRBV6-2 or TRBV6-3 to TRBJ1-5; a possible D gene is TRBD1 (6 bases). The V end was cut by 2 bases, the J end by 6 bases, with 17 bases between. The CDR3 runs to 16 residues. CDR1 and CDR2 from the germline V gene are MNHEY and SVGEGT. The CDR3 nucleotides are TGTGCCAGCAGTTACCACAGGGTCGTTGGGTTTCAGCCCCAGCATTTT. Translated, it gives CASSYHRVVGFQPQHF.

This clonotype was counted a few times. As DNA, the CDR3 is TGTGCCAGCAGTTTAGCGCACACAGGGGGGAATCAGCCCCAGCATTTT. Amino acid sequence: CASSLAHTGGNQPQHF. The chain uses TRBV12-3 or TRBV12-4 and TRBJ1-5, with TRBD1 matching 8 bases. The CDR3 has 16 residues. V was pared by 0 bases and J by 4 bases, with 5 bases of the junction left unmatched.

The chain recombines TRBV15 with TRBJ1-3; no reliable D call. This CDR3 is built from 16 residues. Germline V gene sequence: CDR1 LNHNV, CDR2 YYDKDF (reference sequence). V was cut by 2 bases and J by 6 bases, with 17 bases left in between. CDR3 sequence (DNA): TGTGCCACCAGCAGAACCTACCCATCTCGGGAAAACACCATATATTTT. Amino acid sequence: CATSRTYPSRENTIYF. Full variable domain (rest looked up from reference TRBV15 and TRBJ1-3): DAMVIQNPRYQVTQFGKPVTLSCSQTLNHNVMYWYQQKSSQAPKLLFHYYDKDFNNEADTPDNFQSRRPNTSFCFLDIRSPGLGDTAMYLCATSRTYPSRENTIYFGEGSWLTVV.

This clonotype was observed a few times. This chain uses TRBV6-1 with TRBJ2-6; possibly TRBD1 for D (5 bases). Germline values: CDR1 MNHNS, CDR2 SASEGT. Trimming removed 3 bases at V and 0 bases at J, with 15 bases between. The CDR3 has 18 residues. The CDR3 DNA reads TGTGCCAGCAGTGACAAGGAAGGGGCCCCCTCTGGGGCCAACGTCCTGACTTTC. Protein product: CASSDKEGAPSGANVLTF.

CDR3 nucleotide sequence: TGCGCCAGCAGCCAGGTGTCTAGCGACGAAGAGACCCAGTACTTC. Its protein product is CASSQVSSDEETQYF. The V and J genes are TRBV4-3 and TRBJ2-5; possibly TRBD2 for D (6 bases). This CDR3 contains 15 residues. Germline CDR1 and CDR2: LGHNA and YSLEER. V gave up 3 bases and J gave up 3 bases, with 14 bases separating them.

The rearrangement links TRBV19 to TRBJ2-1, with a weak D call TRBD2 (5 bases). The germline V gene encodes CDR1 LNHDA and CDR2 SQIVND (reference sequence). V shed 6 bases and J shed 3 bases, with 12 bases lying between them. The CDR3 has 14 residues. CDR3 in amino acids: CASSDGVLYNEQFF. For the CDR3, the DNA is TGTGCCAGTAGCGACGGGGTTCTCTACAATGAGCAGTTCTTC.

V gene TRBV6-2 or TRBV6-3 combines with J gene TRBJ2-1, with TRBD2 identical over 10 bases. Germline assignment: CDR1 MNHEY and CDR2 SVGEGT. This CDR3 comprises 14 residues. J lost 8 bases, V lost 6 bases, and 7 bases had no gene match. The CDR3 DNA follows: TGTGCCAGCAGAAATTTTGGACTAGCGGATGAGCAGTTCTTC. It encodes CASRNFGLADEQFF.

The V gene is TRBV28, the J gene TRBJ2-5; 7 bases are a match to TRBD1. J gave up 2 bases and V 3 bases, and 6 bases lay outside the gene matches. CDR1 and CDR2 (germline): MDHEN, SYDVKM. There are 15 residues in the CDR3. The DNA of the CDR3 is TGTGCCAGCAGTTTTAAGGGGGCCTGGCAAGAGACCCAGTACTTC. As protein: CASSFKGAWQETQYF.